This is a list of T cell receptor beta chains from one sample in a study of Graves' ophthalmopathy and Graves' hyperthyroidism. In TCRdb, the multiplex PCR reads were re-called with MiXCR into one record per CDR3 protein. The sample has about 700,000 distinct CDR3 sequences, more than 40% seen once. Material for sequencing was peripheral blood. The source is an adult man with Graves' ophthalmopathy. CDR3s include the opening cysteine and the closing phenylalanine or tryptophan. Each record gives: CDR3 protein, CDR3 DNA, clone size, V gene, J gene, D gene. The D gene is left open where the match is weak. Expanded clones get a size class; other rows say once, few or many, or leave the size out.

CSALRGQETQYF,TGCAGTGCCCTGCGGGGCCAAGAGACCCAGTACTTC,many,TRBV20-1,TRBJ2-5,-
CASSTGTSYSGETQYF,TGCGCCAGCAGCACTGGGACCTCATACTCGGGCGAGACCCAGTACTTC,-,TRBV4-1,TRBJ2-5,-
CASSYSSGGSYGYTF,TGTGCCAGCAGTTACTCTTCTGGGGGAAGCTATGGCTACACCTTC,few,TRBV6-5,TRBJ1-2,-
CASTGGGEKLFF,TGTGCCAGCACCGGGGGGGGCGAAAAACTGTTTTTT,many,TRBV12-3/TRBV12-4,TRBJ1-4,-
CSATSGGDTGELFF,TGCAGTGCTACTAGCGGGGGGGACACCGGGGAGCTGTTTTTT,-,TRBV20-1,TRBJ2-2,TRBD2
CASSTDGMNTEAFF,TGTGCCAGTAGTACCGACGGGATGAACACTGAAGCTTTCTTT,many,TRBV19,TRBJ1-1,-
CSARDLVGDRKYEQYF,TGCAGTGCTAGAGATCTGGTTGGGGACAGAAAATACGAGCAGTACTTC,few,TRBV20-1,TRBJ2-7,TRBD1
CASSYAQRGRRGGNTEAFF,TGTGCCAGCAGTTATGCTCAACGGGGCAGGCGGGGTGGGAACACTGAAGCTTTCTTT,-,TRBV10-3,TRBJ1-1,-
CAISSGQANSYEQYF,TGTGCCATCAGTTCCGGACAGGCAAACTCCTACGAGCAGTACTTC,many,TRBV10-3,TRBJ2-7,TRBD1
CASSTTGVNSGANVLTF,TGTGCCAGTAGCACCACAGGGGTCAACTCTGGGGCCAACGTCCTGACTTTC,many,TRBV19,TRBJ2-6,TRBD1
CASSEGQGARTEAFF,TGTGCCAGCAGCGAGGGACAGGGGGCAAGGACTGAAGCTTTCTTT,-,TRBV4-2,TRBJ1-1,TRBD1
CASSLGPGTNYGYTF,TGTGCCAGCAGCTTAGGGCCAGGGACTAACTATGGCTACACCTTC,-,TRBV7-2,TRBJ1-2,-
CAIQGDSGANVLTF,TGTGCCATACAGGGGGACAGTGGGGCCAACGTCCTGACTTTC,-,TRBV2,TRBJ2-6,TRBD1
CSVEDPGQGGEQYF,TGCAGCGTTGAAGATCCGGGACAGGGAGGCGAGCAGTACTTC,many,TRBV29-1,TRBJ2-7,TRBD1
CAIRPRGGYEQYF,TGTGCCATCAGGCCCCGGGGGGGTTACGAGCAGTACTTC,-,TRBV10-3,TRBJ2-7,TRBD2
CAISETSPQETQYF,TGTGCCATCAGCGAGACTAGCCCGCAAGAGACCCAGTACTTC,many,TRBV10-3,TRBJ2-5,TRBD2
CASVPGTGELFF,TGTGCCAGTGTGCCAGGGACAGGGGAGCTGTTTTTT,-,TRBV19,TRBJ2-2,-
CATRGIGNTIYF,TGTGCCACCAGGGGGATTGGAAACACCATATATTTT,-,TRBV15,TRBJ1-3,-
CASSIVGGSEQYF,TGTGCCAGTAGTATAGTCGGGGGATCCGAGCAGTACTTC,-,TRBV19,TRBJ2-7,-
CATSGTENTEAFF,TGTGCCACCAGCGGGACAGAGAACACTGAAGCTTTCTTT,many,TRBV15,TRBJ1-1,TRBD1
CASSLTGLDTGELFF,TGTGCCAGCAGTTTGACCGGGCTGGACACCGGGGAGCTGTTTTTT,-,TRBV14,TRBJ2-2,-
CASRGLSSYEQYF,TGTGCCAGTAGAGGATTAAGCTCCTACGAGCAGTACTTC,few,TRBV19,TRBJ2-7,-
CSARDREIDQPQHF,TGCAGTGCTAGGGACAGGGAAATAGATCAGCCCCAGCATTTT,-,TRBV20-1,TRBJ1-5,TRBD1
CASSHSPGGSYEQYF,TGCGCCAGCAGCCACTCCCCGGGCGGCTCCTACGAGCAGTACTTC,few,TRBV5-1,TRBJ2-7,-
CASSYRVGSPLHF,TGTGCCAGCAGTTACAGGGTAGGATCACCCCTCCACTTT,many,TRBV28,TRBJ1-6,-
CASSYGTVGNTIYF,TGTGCCAGTAGTTATGGGACAGTCGGAAACACCATATATTTT,-,TRBV19,TRBJ1-3,TRBD1
CASTLGGFGSPLHF,TGTGCCAGCACCCTAGGGGGGTTTGGTTCACCCCTCCACTTT,many,TRBV25-1,TRBJ1-6,-
CAISGPRGREQYF,TGTGCCATCAGTGGGCCGCGAGGGAGGGAGCAGTACTTC,many,TRBV10-3,TRBJ2-7,-
CASSQFGNGEQYF,TGTGCCAGTAGTCAATTTGGGAATGGCGAGCAGTACTTC,many,TRBV19,TRBJ2-7,-
CASSEAIGQGPYSNQPQHF,TGTGCCAGCAGTGAAGCTATAGGACAGGGACCATATAGCAATCAGCCCCAGCATTTT,-,TRBV2,TRBJ1-5,TRBD1
CASSSGTAVYEQYF,TGTGCCAGCAGTTCCGGGACCGCCGTCTACGAGCAGTACTTC,-,TRBV25-1,TRBJ2-7,-
CASSSGGGYTF,TGTGCCAGCAGCTCGGGGGGTGGCTACACCTTC,many,TRBV27,TRBJ1-2,-
CASSLTWEGSLGDTQYF,TGTGCCAGCAGCTTAACCTGGGAGGGCTCTCTAGGAGATACGCAGTATTTT,-,TRBV7-2,TRBJ2-3,TRBD2
CATSSVGDRDTEAFF,TGTGCCACCAGCAGCGTAGGAGACAGGGACACTGAAGCTTTCTTT,-,TRBV15,TRBJ1-1,TRBD1
CSARDQDRGGEKLFF,TGCAGTGCTAGAGATCAGGACAGGGGTGGTGAAAAACTGTTTTTT,many,TRBV20-1,TRBJ1-4,TRBD1
CASSTNRGNYGYTF,TGCGCCAGCAGCACAAACAGGGGGAACTATGGCTACACCTTC,many,TRBV5-1,TRBJ1-2,TRBD1
CASSPDRGWSGGYTF,TGTGCCAGCAGCCCTGACAGGGGGTGGAGCGGTGGCTACACCTTC,-,TRBV19,TRBJ1-2,TRBD1
CASSLNALTSQETQYF,TGTGCCAGCAGCTTAAATGCCCTCACTTCCCAAGAGACCCAGTACTTC,many,TRBV7-3,TRBJ2-5,-
CSASDGNTEAFF,TGCAGTGCTTCGGACGGGAACACTGAAGCTTTCTTT,many,TRBV20-1,TRBJ1-1,-
CSVEGLSNTGELFF,TGCAGCGTTGAGGGACTATCGAACACCGGGGAGCTGTTTTTT,-,TRBV29-1,TRBJ2-2,TRBD2
CASSSRYGGTNTGELFF,TGTGCCAGCAGCTCCCGGTACGGCGGAACGAACACCGGGGAGCTGTTTTTT,many,TRBV9,TRBJ2-2,-
CSVAGTGGSGANVLTF,TGCAGCGTAGCCGGGACAGGGGGCTCTGGGGCCAACGTCCTGACTTTC,-,TRBV29-1,TRBJ2-6,TRBD1
CANSLSGGPQETQYF,TGTGCCAACAGCCTTAGCGGGGGGCCGCAAGAGACCCAGTACTTC,-,TRBV10-3,TRBJ2-5,TRBD2
CASSLEARLHSGNTIYF,TGTGCCAGCAGTTTAGAAGCCAGACTCCATTCTGGAAACACCATATATTTT,once,TRBV12-3/TRBV12-4,TRBJ1-3,-
CASSLDLPDRANTGELFF,TGTGCCAGCAGCTTAGATCTCCCGGACAGGGCAAACACCGGGGAGCTGTTTTTT,many,TRBV7-6,TRBJ2-2,TRBD1
CATLEPGTASTEAFF,TGTGCCACTCTGGAGCCCGGGACAGCTTCCACTGAAGCTTTCTTT,-,TRBV10-3,TRBJ1-1,TRBD1
CARSPDRFYGYTF,TGTGCCCGCAGCCCCGACAGGTTCTATGGCTACACCTTC,-,TRBV7-1,TRBJ1-2,-
CSATRQGSGEQYF,TGCAGCGCCACACGCCAGGGGTCCGGGGAGCAGTACTTC,-,TRBV29-1,TRBJ2-7,-
CASSINEKLFF,TGTGCCAGCAGTATAAATGAAAAACTGTTTTTT,-,TRBV12-3/TRBV12-4,TRBJ1-4,-
CAISESRQNNEQYF,TGTGCCATCAGTGAGTCGAGACAGAACAATGAGCAGTACTTC,-,TRBV10-3,TRBJ2-7,-
CASRDGNTGELFF,TGTGCCAGCAGGGACGGGAACACCGGGGAGCTGTTTTTT,-,TRBV6-5,TRBJ2-2,-
CSVPRTARETQYF,TGCAGCGTTCCCAGGACCGCCCGGGAGACCCAGTACTTC,-,TRBV29-1,TRBJ2-5,-
CASSSGHGEKLFF,TGCGCCAGCAGTTCGGGGCATGGTGAAAAACTGTTTTTT,many,TRBV5-1,TRBJ1-4,-
CASSLTRTGKDYGYTF,TGTGCCAGCAGCCTAACCCGGACAGGGAAGGACTATGGCTACACCTTC,many,TRBV7-9,TRBJ1-2,TRBD1
CASSSLTGVHETQYF,TGCGCCAGCAGCTCTTTGACGGGAGTACACGAGACCCAGTACTTC,-,TRBV5-1,TRBJ2-5,-
CASSHGGGSYEQYF,TGCGCCAGCAGCCACGGGGGCGGGAGCTACGAGCAGTACTTC,-,TRBV4-1,TRBJ2-7,-
CSVGRSGTGELFF,TGCAGCGTTGGACGTAGTGGAACCGGGGAGCTGTTTTTT,many,TRBV29-1,TRBJ2-2,-
CASSYSAGTETQYF,TGTGCCAGCAGTTACTCAGCAGGAACGGAGACCCAGTACTTC,many,TRBV6-5,TRBJ2-5,-
CASIDPYEQYF,TGTGCCAGCATCGACCCCTACGAGCAGTACTTC,few,TRBV25-1,TRBJ2-7,-
CASSLSGDNSPLHF,TGTGCCAGCAGTTTATCGGGCGATAATTCACCCCTCCACTTT,-,TRBV27,TRBJ1-6,-